These T cell receptor beta chains were read from a single sample in a study of blood T cell repertoires in COVID-19. Libraries were prepared by immunoSEQ multiplex PCR; TCRdb keeps only in-frame clonotypes and omits some of them. The table lists approximately 210,000 clones, 85% to 95% of them singletons. The sequenced sample consisted of peripheral blood. Source of these receptors: a young man with COVID-19, enrolled during active disease. Each CDR3 is given with its conserved first and last residue. D genes are given only for firm matches.

v_call: TRBV5-1
d_call: TRBD1
cdr3_length: 15
cdr3_aa: CASSLDRGSNQPQHF

v_call: TRBV5-4
d_call: TRBD1
cdr3_length: 15
cdr3_aa: CASSSHGTGSYEQYF

v_call: TRBV3-1/TRBV3-2
d_call: NA
cdr3_length: 14
cdr3_aa: CASSHGQGSNEQFF

v_call: TRBV19
d_call: TRBD1
cdr3_length: 11
cdr3_aa: CATGQTYEQYF

v_call: TRBV27
d_call: NA
cdr3_length: 14
cdr3_aa: CASSLVRDLETQYF

v_call: TRBV30
d_call: TRBD1
cdr3_length: 12
cdr3_aa: CAGTGGVDTQYF

v_call: TRBV5-1
d_call: NA
cdr3_length: 14
cdr3_aa: CASSPQGVGEKLFF

v_call: TRBV6-5
d_call: TRBD1
cdr3_length: 13
cdr3_aa: CASSYRQGVVDTF

v_call: TRBV14
d_call: NA
cdr3_length: 16
cdr3_aa: CASSQGRPPNTGELFF

v_call: TRBV6-1
d_call: NA
cdr3_length: 14
cdr3_aa: CASSEFNSNQPQHF

v_call: TRBV6-5
d_call: TRBD1
cdr3_length: 15
cdr3_aa: CASRPPGQVRREQYF

v_call: TRBV7-9
d_call: NA
cdr3_length: 11
cdr3_aa: CASTHSEKLFF

v_call: TRBV5-4
d_call: NA
cdr3_length: 12
cdr3_aa: CASSLDSHGYTF

v_call: TRBV14
d_call: TRBD1
cdr3_length: 14
cdr3_aa: CASSQGPGQDGYTF

v_call: TRBV11-2
d_call: TRBD1
cdr3_length: 18
cdr3_aa: CASSLRRTGDDSGNTIYF

v_call: TRBV4-2
d_call: NA
cdr3_length: 15
cdr3_aa: CASSQDGLEGDTQYF

v_call: TRBV5-1
d_call: NA
cdr3_length: 13
cdr3_aa: CASSFKGIYGYTF

v_call: TRBV7-6
d_call: TRBD1
cdr3_length: 16
cdr3_aa: CASSQAGTGSGDTQYF

v_call: TRBV6-1
d_call: TRBD1
cdr3_length: 17
cdr3_aa: CASSASGTGEMNTEAFF

v_call: TRBV19
d_call: TRBD1
cdr3_length: 16
cdr3_aa: CASSIEGPGQGTEQYF

v_call: TRBV10-1
d_call: NA
cdr3_length: 13
cdr3_aa: CASSPQGGGGYTF

v_call: TRBV5-4
d_call: NA
cdr3_length: 15
cdr3_aa: CASSFSWSGANVLTF

v_call: TRBV3-1/TRBV3-2
d_call: TRBD1
cdr3_length: 13
cdr3_aa: CASSDRVHYGYTF

v_call: TRBV6-6
d_call: TRBD2
cdr3_length: 14
cdr3_aa: CASVQRGSSYEQYF